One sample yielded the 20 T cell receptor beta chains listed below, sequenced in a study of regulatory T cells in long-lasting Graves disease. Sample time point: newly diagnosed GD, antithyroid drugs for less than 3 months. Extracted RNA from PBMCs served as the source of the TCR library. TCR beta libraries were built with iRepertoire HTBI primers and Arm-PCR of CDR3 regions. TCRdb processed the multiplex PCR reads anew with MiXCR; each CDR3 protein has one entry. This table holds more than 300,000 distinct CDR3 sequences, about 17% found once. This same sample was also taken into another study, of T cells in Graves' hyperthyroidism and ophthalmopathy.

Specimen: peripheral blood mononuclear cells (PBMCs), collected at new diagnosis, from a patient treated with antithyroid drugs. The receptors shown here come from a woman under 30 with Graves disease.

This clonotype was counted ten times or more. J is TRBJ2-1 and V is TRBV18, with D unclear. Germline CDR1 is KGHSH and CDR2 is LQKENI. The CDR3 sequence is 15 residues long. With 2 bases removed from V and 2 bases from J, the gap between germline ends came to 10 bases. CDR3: CASSPIELPYNEQFF. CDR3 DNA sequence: TGTGCCAGCTCACCAATAGAGCTTCCCTACAATGAGCAGTTCTTC. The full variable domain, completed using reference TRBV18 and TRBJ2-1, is NAGVMQNPRHLVRRRGQEARLRCSPMKGHSHVYWYRQLPEEGLKFMVYLQKENIIDESGMPKERFSAEFPKEGPSILRIQQVVRGDSAAYFCASSPIELPYNEQFFGPGTRLTVL.

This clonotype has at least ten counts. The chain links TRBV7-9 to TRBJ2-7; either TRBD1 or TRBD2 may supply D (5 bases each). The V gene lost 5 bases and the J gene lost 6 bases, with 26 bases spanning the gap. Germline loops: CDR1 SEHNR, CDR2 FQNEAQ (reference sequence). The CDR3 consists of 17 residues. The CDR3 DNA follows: TGTGCCAGCAGCATTTGGGGATTGAGGGGTTGGAATGGCGAGCAGTACTTC. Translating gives CASSIWGLRGWNGEQYF.

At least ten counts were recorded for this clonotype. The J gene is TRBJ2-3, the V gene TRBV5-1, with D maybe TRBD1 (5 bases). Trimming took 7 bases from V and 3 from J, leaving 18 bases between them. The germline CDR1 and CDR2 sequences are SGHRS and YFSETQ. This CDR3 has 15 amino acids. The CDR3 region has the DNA TGCGCCAGCGCCGTTCAGGGTATTGAAACAGATACGCAGTATTTT. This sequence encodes CASAVQGIETDTQYF.

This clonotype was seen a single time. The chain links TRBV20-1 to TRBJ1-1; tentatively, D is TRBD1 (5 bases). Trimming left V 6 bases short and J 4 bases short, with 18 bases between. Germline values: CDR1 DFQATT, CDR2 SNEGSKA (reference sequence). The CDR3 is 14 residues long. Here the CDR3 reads CSAAGFQGSTEAFF. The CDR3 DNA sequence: TGCAGTGCCGCGGGGTTTCAGGGTAGCACTGAAGCTTTCTTT.

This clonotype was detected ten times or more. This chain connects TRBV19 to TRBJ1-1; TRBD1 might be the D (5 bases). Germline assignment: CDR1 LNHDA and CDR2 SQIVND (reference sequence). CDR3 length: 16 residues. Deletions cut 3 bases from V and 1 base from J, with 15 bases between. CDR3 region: CASSMTRGRRNTEAFF. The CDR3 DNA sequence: TGTGCCAGTAGTATGACGCGGGGACGGAGGAACACTGAAGCTTTCTTT.

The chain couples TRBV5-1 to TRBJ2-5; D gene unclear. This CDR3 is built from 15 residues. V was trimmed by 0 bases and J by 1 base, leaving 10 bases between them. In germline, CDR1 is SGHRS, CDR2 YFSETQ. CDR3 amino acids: CASSLVAASQETQYF. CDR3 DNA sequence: TGCGCCAGCAGCTTGGTTGCTGCTTCCCAAGAGACCCAGTACTTC.

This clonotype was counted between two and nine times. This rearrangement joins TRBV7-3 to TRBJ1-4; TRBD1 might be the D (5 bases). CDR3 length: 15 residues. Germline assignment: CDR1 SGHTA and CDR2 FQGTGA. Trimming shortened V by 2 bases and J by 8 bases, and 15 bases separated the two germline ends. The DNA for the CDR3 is TGTGCCAGCAGCTTATCCGACAGCCCGGGGGAAAAACTGTTTTTT. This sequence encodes CASSLSDSPGEKLFF.

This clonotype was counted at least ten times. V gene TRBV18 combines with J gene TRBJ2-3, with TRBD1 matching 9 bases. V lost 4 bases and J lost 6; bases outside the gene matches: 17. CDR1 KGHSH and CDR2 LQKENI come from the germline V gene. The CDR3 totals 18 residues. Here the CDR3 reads CASSRNSGLDRGFDTQYF. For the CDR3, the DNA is TGTGCCAGCTCACGAAACTCTGGACTTGACAGGGGGTTTGATACGCAGTATTTT.

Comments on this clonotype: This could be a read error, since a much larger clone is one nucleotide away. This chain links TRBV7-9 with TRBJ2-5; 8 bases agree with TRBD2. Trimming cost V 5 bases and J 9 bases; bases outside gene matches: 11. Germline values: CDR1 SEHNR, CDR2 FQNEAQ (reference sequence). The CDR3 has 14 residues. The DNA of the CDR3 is TGTGCCAGCAGCCGAGCGGGGGCAGGGGAGGCCCAGTACTTC. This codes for CASSRAGAGEAQYF.

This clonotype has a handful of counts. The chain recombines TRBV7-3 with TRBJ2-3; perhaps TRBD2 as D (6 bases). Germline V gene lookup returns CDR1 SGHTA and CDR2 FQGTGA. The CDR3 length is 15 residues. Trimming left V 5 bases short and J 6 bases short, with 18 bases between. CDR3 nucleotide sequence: TGTGCCAGCAGCCCCAGTCCGGGACGGGGGGATACGCAGTATTTT. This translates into CASSPSPGRGDTQYF.

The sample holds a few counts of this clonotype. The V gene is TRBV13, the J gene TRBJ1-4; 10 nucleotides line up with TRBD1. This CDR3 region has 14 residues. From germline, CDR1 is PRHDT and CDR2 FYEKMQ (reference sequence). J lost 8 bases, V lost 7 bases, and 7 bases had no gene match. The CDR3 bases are TGTGCCAGCAATCGACAGGGGGCGTTGGAAAAACTGTTTTTT. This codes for CASNRQGALEKLFF. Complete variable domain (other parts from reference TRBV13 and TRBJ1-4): AAGVIQSPRHLIKEKRETATLKCYPIPRHDTVYWYQQGPGQDPQFLISFYEKMQSDKGSIPDRFSAQQFSDYHSELNMSSLELGDSALYFCASNRQGALEKLFFGSGTQLSVL.

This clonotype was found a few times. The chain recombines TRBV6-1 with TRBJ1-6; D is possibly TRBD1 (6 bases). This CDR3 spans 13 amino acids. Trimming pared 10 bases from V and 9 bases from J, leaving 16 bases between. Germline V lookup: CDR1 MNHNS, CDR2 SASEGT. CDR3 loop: CANKGGLSSPLHF. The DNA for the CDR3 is TGTGCCAATAAAGGGGGATTAAGTTCACCCCTCCACTTT.

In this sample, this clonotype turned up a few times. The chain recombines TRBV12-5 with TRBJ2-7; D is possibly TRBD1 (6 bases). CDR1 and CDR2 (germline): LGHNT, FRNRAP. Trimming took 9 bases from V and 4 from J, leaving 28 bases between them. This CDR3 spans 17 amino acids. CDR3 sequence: CASGNRKQGSWIYEQYF. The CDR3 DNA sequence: TGTGCTAGCGGGAACAGAAAACAGGGTTCTTGGATTTACGAGCAGTACTTC.

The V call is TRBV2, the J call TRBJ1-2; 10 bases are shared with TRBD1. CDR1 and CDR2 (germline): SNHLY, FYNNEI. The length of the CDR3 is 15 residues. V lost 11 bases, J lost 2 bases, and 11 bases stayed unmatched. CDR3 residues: CAGEIGTGENYGYTF. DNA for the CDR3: TGTGCCGGAGAGATTGGGACAGGGGAAAACTATGGCTACACCTTC.

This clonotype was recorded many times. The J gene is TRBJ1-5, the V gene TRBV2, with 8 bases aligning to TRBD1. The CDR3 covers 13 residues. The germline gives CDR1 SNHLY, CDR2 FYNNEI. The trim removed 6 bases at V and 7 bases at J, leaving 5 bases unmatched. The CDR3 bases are TGTGCCAGCAGCGGACAGGGTGAACAGCCCCAGCATTTT. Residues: CASSGQGEQPQHF.

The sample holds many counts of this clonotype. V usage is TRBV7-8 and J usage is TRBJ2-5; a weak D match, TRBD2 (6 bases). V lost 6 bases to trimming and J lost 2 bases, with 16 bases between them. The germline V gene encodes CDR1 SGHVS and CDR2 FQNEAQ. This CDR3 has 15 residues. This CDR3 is CASSHDGLTQETQYF. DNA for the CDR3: TGTGCCAGCAGTCACGACGGACTAACTCAAGAGACCCAGTACTTC.

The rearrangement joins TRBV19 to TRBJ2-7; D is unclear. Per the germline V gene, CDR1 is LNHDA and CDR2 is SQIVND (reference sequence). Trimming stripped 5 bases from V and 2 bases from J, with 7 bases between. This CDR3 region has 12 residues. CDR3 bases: TGTGCCAGTAGTTCTGCCGCCTACGAGCAGTACTTC. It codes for CASSSAAYEQYF.

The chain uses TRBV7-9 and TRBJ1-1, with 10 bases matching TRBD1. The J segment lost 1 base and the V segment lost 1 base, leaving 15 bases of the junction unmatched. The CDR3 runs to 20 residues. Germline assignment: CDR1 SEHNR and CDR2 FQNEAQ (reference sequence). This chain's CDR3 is CASSLGSFWGTGAGNTEAFF. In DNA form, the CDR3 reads TGTGCCAGCAGCTTAGGGAGTTTTTGGGGGACAGGGGCCGGGAACACTGAAGCTTTCTTT.

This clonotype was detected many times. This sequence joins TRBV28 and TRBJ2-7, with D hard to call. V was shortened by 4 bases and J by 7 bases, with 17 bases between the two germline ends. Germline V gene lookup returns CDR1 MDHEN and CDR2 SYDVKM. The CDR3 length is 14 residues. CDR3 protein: CASSSPSRFWEQYF. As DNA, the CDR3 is TGTGCCAGCAGTTCCCCATCCAGATTCTGGGAGCAGTACTTC.

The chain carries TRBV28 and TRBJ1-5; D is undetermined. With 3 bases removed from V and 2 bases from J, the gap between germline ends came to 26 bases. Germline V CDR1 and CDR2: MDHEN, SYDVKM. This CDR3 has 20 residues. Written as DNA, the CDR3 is TGTGCCAGCAGTTTCGTTCCTCGGAAATACTCAAAATGGGGCAATCAGCCCCAGCATTTT. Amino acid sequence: CASSFVPRKYSKWGNQPQHF.